This TCR beta chain comes out of a study of T cells after yellow fever vaccination (dated by TCRdb to between 2018 and 2021). Background for the entire study: The SMART-Seq v4 Ultra Low Input RNA kit was used to prepare libraries from fractions with low cell numbers. To track T-cell clones before and after primary and booster YFV17D yellow fever vaccination, bulk TCR alpha and beta repertoires were sequenced longitudinally. Two healthy male donors, one aged 18 to 29 and one aged 30 to 39 years, made up the cohort. Bulk PBMC replicates and cell subsets were isolated from blood drawn at multiple timepoints before and after both primary and secondary immunization.

Study-wide findings and limitations: Only a couple of donors were included in the study, so the extent to which the findings can be generalized is limited. A small fraction of clonotypes appeared in both the CD4 and CD8 compartments, likely as a result of convergent recombination. Computational filtering was required because FACS-sorted repertoires could contain abundant contaminating clonotypes from the bulk population. The secondary T-cell response was found to be weaker but faster than the primary response, with a peak reached on day 5 rather than on day 15. Most clones expanded after primary vaccination were re-detected after the booster (around 96% of CD4 and around 86% of CD8), suggesting broad memory maintenance.

Trimming takes 8 bases from V and 0 bases from J, and the germline ends sit 10 bases apart. Based on the germline V gene, the CDR1 and CDR2 sequences are SGHTA and FQGNSA. The CDR3 spans 14 residues, from the cysteine through the phenylalanine. The DNA shown is the 42-base CDR3, in frame from base 1. The sample's treatment or condition label, in plain terms: live attenuated yellow fever vaccine strain. Two biological replicates of bulk PBMCs were collected at each blood-draw timepoint. PBMCs were isolated from peripheral blood using a standard Ficoll-Paque protocol. TriZol was used to extract RNA from bulk PBMCs, CD4 and CD8 fractions, and dextramer-positive and dextramer-negative fractions. With regard to this clonotype: The antigen it recognizes is unknown. One base away there is no much larger clone; base qualities are not given.

TCR cDNA was made using 5'RACE template switching, a step that added a universal primer site and unique molecular identifiers. cDNA synthesis was primed from both the TCR alpha and TCR beta constant segments. Two PCR steps were used to amplify libraries, with sample barcodes and sequencing adapters being added in the second step. Libraries were sequenced on Illumina HiSeq 2500 (2x100 bp) or NovaSeq (2x150 bp). The authors' analysis ran thus. MIGEC was used to demultiplex reads and collapse the reads into UMI consensus sequences, and MiXCR was used for V(D)J alignment. Vaccine-responding clonotypes were defined with edgeR using replicate PBMC samples, requiring FDR below 0.01 and a log2 fold change above 5 up to day 15. Each bulk clonotype received a CD4 or CD8 identity based on whether the sequenced CD4 or CD8 repertoire contained that clonotype at higher abundance. Using fastp at Q25 and MiXCR, TCRdb reprocessed the public reads and kept productive beta chains. For every CDR3 protein sequence, its rows merge into one entry that carries the most common genes and DNA. The V and J calls and clone size come from TCRdb's table, not from the authors' own analysis. This sample holds about 580,000 distinct CDR3 sequences; about 15% were observed only once. The ten largest account for around a sixth of the sample.

The V and J segments used are TRBV7-2 and TRBJ1-4; no D gene can be assigned with confidence. This sample comprised PBMCs, obtained 5 days after the first yellow fever vaccination. This TCR came from a man between 18 and 29 years old who received the YFV17D yellow fever vaccine. The bases read TGTGCCAGCGGAAGGTCAGCAACTAATGAAAAACTGTTTTTT. This encodes CASGRSATNEKLFF.